These T cell receptor beta chains were read from a single sample in a study of T cells after yellow fever vaccination. TCRdb fed the 5' RACE reads into MiXCR, producing one record per CDR3 protein. The sample consists of a few hundred thousand distinct CDR3 sequences, 6.2% of them appearing once. Source: PBMCs, taken 5 days after the yellow fever booster vaccination. These receptors originate from a man aged 30-40 years who received the YFV17D yellow fever vaccine. CDR3s include the opening cysteine and the closing phenylalanine or tryptophan. The D gene is left open where the match is weak. Where a row states a size, it is once, few, many or the class of an expanded clone; other rows omit it.

clone size,D gene,J gene,V gene,CDR3 protein,CDR3 DNA
few,NA,TRBJ2-1,TRBV7-3,CASSASGAMAYNEQFF,TGTGCCAGCAGCGCCTCGGGGGCGATGGCCTACAATGAGCAGTTCTTC
few,NA,TRBJ1-2,TRBV5-8,CASLFRVLNYGYTF,TGTGCCAGCCTTTTCCGGGTCCTTAACTATGGCTACACCTTC
few,NA,TRBJ2-2,TRBV4-3,CASSQVGTASNTGELFF,TGCGCCAGCAGCCAAGTGGGCACTGCTTCGAACACCGGGGAGCTGTTTTTT
many,TRBD1,TRBJ2-7,TRBV7-2,CASRGTGRNEQYF,TGTGCCAGCAGAGGGACAGGGAGGAACGAGCAGTACTTC
many,NA,TRBJ1-2,TRBV3-1,CASSQEAGWDYGYTF,TGTGCCAGCAGCCAAGAGGCGGGATGGGACTATGGCTACACCTTC
few,NA,TRBJ2-5,TRBV5-6,CASSPTLRGGQETQYF,TGTGCCAGCAGCCCAACCTTGCGGGGTGGACAAGAGACCCAGTACTTC
many,NA,TRBJ2-2,TRBV20-1,CSATGLSVTGELFF,TGCAGTGCCACGGGACTCTCTGTCACCGGGGAGCTGTTTTTT
NA,NA,TRBJ2-5,TRBV7-2,CASSFDGRQETQYF,TGTGCCAGCAGCTTTGACGGGCGACAAGAGACCCAGTACTTC
many,TRBD1,TRBJ2-7,TRBV7-2,CASSLQGVAYEQYF,TGTGCCAGCAGCCTACAGGGGGTGGCCTACGAGCAGTACTTC
many,TRBD1,TRBJ2-2,TRBV12-3/TRBV12-4,CASRQGAGELFF,TGTGCCTCCCGACAGGGAGCCGGGGAGCTGTTTTTT
many,NA,TRBJ1-4,TRBV27,CASPGGGPNEKLFF,TGTGCCAGCCCCGGGGGGGGACCTAATGAAAAACTGTTTTTT
few,TRBD2,TRBJ2-1,TRBV7-9,CASSSLAGPHYNEQFF,TGTGCCAGCAGCTCCCTAGCGGGTCCCCACTACAATGAGCAGTTCTTC
NA,NA,TRBJ2-5,TRBV9,CASSVGVQETQYF,TGTGCCAGCAGCGTTGGCGTTCAAGAGACCCAGTACTTC
few,NA,TRBJ2-3,TRBV10-3,CAISEWGADTQYF,TGTGCCATCAGTGAGTGGGGGGCGGATACGCAGTATTTT
few,NA,TRBJ2-7,TRBV4-3,CASSQTGAFLEQYF,TGCGCCAGCAGCCAAACCGGGGCCTTCTTAGAGCAGTACTTC
many,NA,TRBJ2-4,TRBV18,CASSPPVLKNIQYF,TGTGCCAGCTCACCACCGGTCCTCAAAAACATTCAGTACTTC